This T cell receptor (beta chain) comes out of a study of graft-versus-host responses after intestinal transplantation. As regards this clone: The antigen remains undetermined.

CDR1 and CDR2 (germline): LNHDA, SQIVND (reference sequence). The trim removed 5 bases at V and 3 bases at J, leaving 8 bases unmatched. The CDR3 length is 15 residues. Data came from immunoSEQ multiplex PCR; TCRdb stores just in-frame clones and leaves some out. The repertoire consists of tens of thousands of clones, with around 89% occurring once and the leading ten covering 2.5%. V and J are TRBV19 and TRBJ2-7; 9 bases align to TRBD1. The TCR sequence derives from a human donor who received an intestinal transplant. The starting material was unstimulated CD8+ T cells sorted from spleen or lymph node cells, obtained before intestinal transplant. The CDR3 nucleotides read TGTGCCAGTAGTGGGCCGGGACAGGGTTACTACGAGCAGTACTTC. This encodes CASSGPGQGYYEQYF.